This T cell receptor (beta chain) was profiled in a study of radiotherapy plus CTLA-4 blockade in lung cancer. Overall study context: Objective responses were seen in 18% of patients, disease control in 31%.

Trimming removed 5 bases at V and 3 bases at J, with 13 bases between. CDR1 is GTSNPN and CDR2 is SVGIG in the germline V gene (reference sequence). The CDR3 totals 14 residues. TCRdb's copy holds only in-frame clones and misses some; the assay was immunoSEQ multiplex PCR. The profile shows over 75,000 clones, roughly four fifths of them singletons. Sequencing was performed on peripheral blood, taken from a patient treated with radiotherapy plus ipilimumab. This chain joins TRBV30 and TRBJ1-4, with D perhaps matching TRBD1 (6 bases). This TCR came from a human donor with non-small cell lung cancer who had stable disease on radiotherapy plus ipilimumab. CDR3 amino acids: CAWGKQGPNEKLFF. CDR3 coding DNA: TGTGCCTGGGGCAAGCAGGGGCCTAATGAAAAACTGTTTTTT.